Presented here are 5 T cell receptor beta chains from one specimen sequenced in a study of spatial heterogeneity in lung cancer (dated by TCRdb to about 2019). Interpreted using the paper, the time point label stands for: sample taken at primary tumor resection. Libraries came from 5' RACE. This sample was sequenced with a NextSeq 500. The raw public reads went through TCRdb reprocessing: fastp at Q25, MiXCR clone calling, in-frame beta chains kept. Every entry covers one CDR3 protein and lists the most common genes and DNA from its rows. The table for this sample lists some 44,000 distinct CDR3 sequences; roughly 15% of them were counted only once. The ten most abundant clones make up 50% to 60% of the sample. Specimen: PBMCs, collected at surgery. Receptors were obtained from a male donor with early-stage non-small cell lung cancer.

The rearrangement uses TRBV7-9 and TRBJ2-1, with TRBD2 matching 9 bases. V was clipped by 4 bases and J by 2 bases; unmatched bases: 3. Germline values: CDR1 SEHNR, CDR2 FQNEAQ (reference sequence). This CDR3 contains 15 residues. DNA for the CDR3: TGTGCCAGCAGCTCCTTAGCGGGGGCCTACAATGAGCAGTTCTTC. Amino acids: CASSSLAGAYNEQFF.

Many counts were recorded for this clonotype. This chain connects TRBV20-1 to TRBJ2-6; D perhaps matches TRBD1 (6 bases). Germline V CDR1 and CDR2: DFQATT, SNEGSKA (reference sequence). The CDR3 runs to 15 residues. Trimming stripped 4 bases from V and 0 bases from J, with 10 bases between. The CDR3 coding sequence is TGCAGTGCTACGGACAGTCTCTCTGGGGCCAACGTCCTGACTTTC. Protein: CSATDSLSGANVLTF.

J is TRBJ2-2 and V is TRBV12-3 or TRBV12-4; tentative D call: TRBD1 (5 bases). The CDR3 has 14 amino acids. Trimming took 3 bases from V and 7 from J, leaving 12 bases between them. Written as DNA, the CDR3 is TGTGCCAGCAGTTTCCACCCAGGGTACGGGGAGCTGTTTTTT. It translates to CASSFHPGYGELFF.

V is TRBV6-2 or TRBV6-3 and J is TRBJ2-3; D perhaps matches TRBD2 (6 bases). V lost 2 bases to trimming and J lost 0 bases, with 12 bases between them. Looked up from germline, CDR1 is MNHEY and CDR2 is SVGEGT. There are 16 residues in the CDR3. The CDR3 DNA is TGTGCCAGCAGTTACGGTGGGAGGACTAGCACAGATACGCAGTATTTT. It encodes CASSYGGRTSTDTQYF.

This chain uses TRBV6-6 with TRBJ2-5; D gene uncertain. Germline values: CDR1 MNHNY, CDR2 SVGAGI (reference sequence). V lost 2 bases and J lost 0, with 13 bases in between. CDR3 length equals 16 residues. The CDR3 sequence is CASSYQPPEYQETQYF. As DNA, the CDR3 is TGTGCCAGCAGTTACCAGCCACCGGAGTACCAAGAGACCCAGTACTTC.